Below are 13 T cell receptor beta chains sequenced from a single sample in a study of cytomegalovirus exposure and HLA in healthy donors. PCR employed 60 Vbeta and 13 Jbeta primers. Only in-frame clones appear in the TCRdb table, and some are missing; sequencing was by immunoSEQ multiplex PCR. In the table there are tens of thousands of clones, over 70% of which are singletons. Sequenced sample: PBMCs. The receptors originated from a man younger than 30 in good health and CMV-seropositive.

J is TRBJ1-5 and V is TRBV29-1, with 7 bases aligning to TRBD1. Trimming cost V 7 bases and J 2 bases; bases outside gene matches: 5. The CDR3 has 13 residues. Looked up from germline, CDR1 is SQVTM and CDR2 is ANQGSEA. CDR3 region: CSAQGGRNQPQHF. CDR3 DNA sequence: TGCAGCGCCCAGGGGGGACGCAATCAGCCCCAGCATTTT.

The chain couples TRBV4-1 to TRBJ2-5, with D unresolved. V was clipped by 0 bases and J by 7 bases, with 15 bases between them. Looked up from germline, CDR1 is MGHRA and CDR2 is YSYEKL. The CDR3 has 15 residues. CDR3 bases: TGCGCCAGCAGCCAAGAGCATCCGCTTCCAGGGACCCAGTACTTC. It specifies CASSQEHPLPGTQYF.

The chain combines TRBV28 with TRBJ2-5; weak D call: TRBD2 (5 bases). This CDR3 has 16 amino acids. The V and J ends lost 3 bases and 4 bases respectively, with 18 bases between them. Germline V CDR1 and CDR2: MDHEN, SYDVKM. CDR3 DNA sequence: TGTGCCAGCAGTTTTTTAGGCGGAACGGGAATAGAGACCCAGTACTTC. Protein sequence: CASSFLGGTGIETQYF.

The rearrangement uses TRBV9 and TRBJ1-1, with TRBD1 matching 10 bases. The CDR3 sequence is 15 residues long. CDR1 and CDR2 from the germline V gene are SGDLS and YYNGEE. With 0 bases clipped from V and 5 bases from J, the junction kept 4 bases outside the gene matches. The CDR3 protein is CASSVDGTGVTEAFF. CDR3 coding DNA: TGTGCCAGCAGCGTAGACGGGACAGGGGTAACTGAAGCTTTCTTT.

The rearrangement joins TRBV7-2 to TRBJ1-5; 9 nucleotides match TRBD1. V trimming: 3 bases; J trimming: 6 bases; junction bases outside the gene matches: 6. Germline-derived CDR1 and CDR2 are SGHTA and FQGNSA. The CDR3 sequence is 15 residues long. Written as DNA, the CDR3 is TGTGCCAGCAGCTTCATACCGGACAGGGGTCAGCCCCAGCATTTT. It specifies CASSFIPDRGQPQHF.

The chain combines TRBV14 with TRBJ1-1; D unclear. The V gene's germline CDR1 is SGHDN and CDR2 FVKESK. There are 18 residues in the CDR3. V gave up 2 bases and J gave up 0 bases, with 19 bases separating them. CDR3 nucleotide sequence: TGTGCCAGCAGCCAACGTTTCAGAGGCGTCATGATGAACACTGAAGCTTTCTTT. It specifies CASSQRFRGVMMNTEAFF.

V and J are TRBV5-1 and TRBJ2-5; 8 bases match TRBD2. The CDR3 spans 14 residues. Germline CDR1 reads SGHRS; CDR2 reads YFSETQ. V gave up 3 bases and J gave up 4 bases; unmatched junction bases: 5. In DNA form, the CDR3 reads TGCGCCAGCAGCTCCCGGACTAGCAGAGAGACCCAGTACTTC. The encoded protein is CASSSRTSRETQYF.

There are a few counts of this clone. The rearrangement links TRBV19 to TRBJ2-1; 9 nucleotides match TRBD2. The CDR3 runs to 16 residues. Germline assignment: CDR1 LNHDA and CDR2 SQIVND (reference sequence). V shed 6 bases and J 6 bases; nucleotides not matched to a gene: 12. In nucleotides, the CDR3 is TGTGCCAGTAGGCCATCCGGGACTAGCTTAACCAATGAGCAGTTCTTC. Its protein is CASRPSGTSLTNEQFF.

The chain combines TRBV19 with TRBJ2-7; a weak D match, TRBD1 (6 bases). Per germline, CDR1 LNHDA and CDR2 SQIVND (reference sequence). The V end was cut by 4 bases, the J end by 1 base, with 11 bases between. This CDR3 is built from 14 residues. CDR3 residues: CASSTTGRSYEQYF. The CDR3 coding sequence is TGTGCCAGTAGTACGACAGGAAGATCCTACGAGCAGTACTTC.

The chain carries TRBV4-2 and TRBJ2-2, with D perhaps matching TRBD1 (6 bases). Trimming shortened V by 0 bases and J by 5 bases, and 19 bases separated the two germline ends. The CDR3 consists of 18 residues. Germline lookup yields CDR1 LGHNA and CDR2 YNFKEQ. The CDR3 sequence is CASSQDEGTPGETGELFF. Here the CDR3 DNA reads TGTGCCAGCAGCCAAGATGAGGGGACACCCGGTGAGACCGGGGAGCTGTTTTTT.

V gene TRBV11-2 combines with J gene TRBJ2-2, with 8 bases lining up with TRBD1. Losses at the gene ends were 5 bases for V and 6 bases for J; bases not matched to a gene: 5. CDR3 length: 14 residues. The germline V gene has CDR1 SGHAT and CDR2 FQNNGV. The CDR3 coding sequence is TGTGCCAGCAGCCCAAGGACAGGGCCCGGGGAGCTGTTTTTT. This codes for CASSPRTGPGELFF. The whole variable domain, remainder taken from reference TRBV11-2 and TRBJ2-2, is EAGVAQSPRYKIIEKRQSVAFWCNPISGHATLYWYQQILGQGPKLLIQFQNNGVVDDSQLPKDRFSAERLKGVDSTLKIQPAKLEDSAVYLCASSPRTGPGELFFGEGSRLTVL.

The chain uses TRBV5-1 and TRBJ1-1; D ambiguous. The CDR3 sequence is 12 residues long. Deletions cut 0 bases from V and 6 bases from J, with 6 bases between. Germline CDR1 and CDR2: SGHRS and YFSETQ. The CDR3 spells CASSLDGPEAFF. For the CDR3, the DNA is TGCGCCAGCAGCTTGGACGGTCCTGAAGCTTTCTTT.

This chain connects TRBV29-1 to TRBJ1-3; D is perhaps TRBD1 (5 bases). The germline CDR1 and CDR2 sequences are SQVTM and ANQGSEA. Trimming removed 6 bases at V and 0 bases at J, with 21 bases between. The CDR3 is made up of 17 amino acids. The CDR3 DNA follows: TGCAGCGTCCTACCCCATGACACGGGGGGCTCTGGAAACACCATATATTTT. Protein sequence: CSVLPHDTGGSGNTIYF.